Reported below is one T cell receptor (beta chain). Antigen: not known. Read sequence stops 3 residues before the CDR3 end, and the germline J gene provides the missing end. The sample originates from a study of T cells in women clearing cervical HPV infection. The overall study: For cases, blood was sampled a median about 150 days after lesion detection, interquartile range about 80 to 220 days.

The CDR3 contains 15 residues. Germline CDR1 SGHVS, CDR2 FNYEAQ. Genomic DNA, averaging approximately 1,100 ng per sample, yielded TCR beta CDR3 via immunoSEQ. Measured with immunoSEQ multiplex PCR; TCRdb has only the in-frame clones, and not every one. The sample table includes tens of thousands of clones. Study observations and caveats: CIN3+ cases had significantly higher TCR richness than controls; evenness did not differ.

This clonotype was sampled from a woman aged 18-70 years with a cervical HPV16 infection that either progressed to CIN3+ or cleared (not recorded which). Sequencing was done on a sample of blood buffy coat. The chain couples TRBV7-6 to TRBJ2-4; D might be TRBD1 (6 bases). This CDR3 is CASSLAPGVNYGQYF. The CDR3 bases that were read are TGTGCCAGCAGCTTAGCCCCAGGGGTCAACTATGGT.